Shown below are 3 T cell receptor beta chains from a single sample sequenced in a study of Ad26.COV2.S vaccination and SARS-CoV-2 variants. Treatment meaning: around 19 received Ad26.COV2.S at low or high dose, single or two shots; 5 received placebo; per-sample allocation not given. Specimens were obtained on day 63 following the first vaccine or placebo injection. This table comes from immunoSEQ multiplex PCR, and its TCRdb copy is limited to in-frame clones, with some not included. The data contain hundreds of thousands of clones, approximately 90% of them seen just once; the ten biggest clones take up around 5%. Material: peripheral blood, obtained in a trial of Ad26.COV2.S vaccine versus placebo. The receptors here all came from a person between 18 and 59 years old who received the Ad26.COV2.S COVID-19 vaccine or a placebo.

The genes are TRBV28 and TRBJ2-1; 9 bases are a match to TRBD1. The CDR3 contains 17 residues. J lost 4 bases, V lost 6 bases, and 13 bases had no gene match. Germline V gene sequence: CDR1 MDHEN, CDR2 SYDVKM. The CDR3: CASRPSVPGTGYNEQFF. CDR3 nucleotides: TGTGCCAGCAGGCCCTCTGTCCCCGGGACAGGGTACAATGAGCAGTTCTTC.

The chain couples TRBV27 to TRBJ2-3; 11 nucleotides agree with TRBD2. Trimming at V came to 8 bases and at J to 6 bases, leaving 13 bases not matched to a gene. Germline CDR1 and CDR2: MNHEY and SMNVEV (reference sequence). The CDR3 loop spans 16 amino acids. The CDR3 spells CASASLTSGSRDTQYF. For the CDR3, the DNA is TGTGCCAGCGCTTCGCTTACTAGCGGGAGTCGGGATACGCAGTATTTT.

This clone has just one count. The rearrangement links TRBV7-2 to TRBJ2-1; possibly TRBD2 for D (5 bases). The ends were cut back, 1 base at V and 4 bases at J, with 17 bases in the middle. The CDR3 extends over 17 amino acids. Germline CDR1 reads SGHTA; CDR2 reads FQGNSA. In DNA, the CDR3 is TGTGCCAGCAGCTTAGGGCCCCCCAGCGGCTTATACAATGAGCAGTTCTTC. It is translated as CASSLGPPSGLYNEQFF. Full variable domain (missing parts from reference TRBV7-2 and TRBJ2-1): GAGVSQSPSNKVTEKGKDVELRCDPISGHTALYWYRQSLGQGLEFLIYFQGNSAPDKSGLPSDRFSAERTGGSVSTLTIQRTQQEDSAVYLCASSLGPPSGLYNEQFFGPGTRLTVL.